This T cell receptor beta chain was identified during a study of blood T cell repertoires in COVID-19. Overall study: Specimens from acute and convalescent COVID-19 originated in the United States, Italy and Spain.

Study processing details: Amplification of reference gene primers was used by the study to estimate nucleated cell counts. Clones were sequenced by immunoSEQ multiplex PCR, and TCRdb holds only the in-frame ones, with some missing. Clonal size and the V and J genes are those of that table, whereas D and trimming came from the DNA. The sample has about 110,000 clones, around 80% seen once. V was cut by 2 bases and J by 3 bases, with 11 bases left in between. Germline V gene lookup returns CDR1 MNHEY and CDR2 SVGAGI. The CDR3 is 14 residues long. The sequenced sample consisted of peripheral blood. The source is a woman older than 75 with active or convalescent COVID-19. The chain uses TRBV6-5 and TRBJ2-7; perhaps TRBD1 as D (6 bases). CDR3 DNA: TGTGCCAGCAGTTACGGGGACATTTTCTACGAGCAGTACTTC. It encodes CASSYGDIFYEQYF.